This section outlines one T cell receptor (beta chain) sequence together with its context. This record comes from a study of T cells expressing NK-cell markers. The CDR3 loop spans 12 amino acids. CDR1 and CDR2 from the germline V gene are LGHNA and YNFKEQ. Production of TCR beta cDNA relied on 5'RACE template switching with UMIs. From the 5' RACE reads, TCRdb lists one entry per CDR3 protein and no DNA. This repertoire includes about 440,000 distinct CDR3 sequences. The receptor comes from a woman between 18 and 70 years old in good health. Sequenced: blood T cells: a sorted CD56 or NKG2C T cell subset, CD4+ or CD8+ T cells, or bulk PBMC T cells (not recorded which). This chain uses TRBV4-2 with TRBJ1-4. The CDR3 sequence is CASSQSLEKLFF.